This TCR beta chain was documented in a study of radiation and T cells in renal cell carcinoma. Study-wide results and caveats: From baseline, blood top tumor clonotypes peaked at 2 weeks post-radiation. No pretreatment tumor biopsies were available for baseline clonotypes.

A word on this clone: Its antigen is unknown.

CDR1 SGHRS and CDR2 YFSETQ come from the germline V gene. The CDR3 is 15 amino acids. V shed 0 bases and J shed 1 base, with 9 bases lying between them. Repertoires were generated with immunoSEQ multiplex PCR, while TCRdb's copy carries only in-frame clones and drops some. The sample lists 130,000 or so clones, over 75% occurring once. Described time point: baseline pretreatment blood. Stated treatment: 15 Gy SBRT to primary tumor, nephrectomy 4 weeks later. Serial blood draws occurred at baseline and 2 and 4 weeks post-SBRT. The source is a woman in her fifties or sixties with renal cell carcinoma. This specimen consisted of blood, obtained from a patient whose treatment included radiotherapy and nephrectomy. V and J are TRBV5-1 and TRBJ2-3; D possibly corresponds to TRBD2 (6 bases). The chain's CDR3 is CASSLVASGTDTQYF. CDR3 DNA: TGCGCCAGCAGCTTGGTGGCTAGCGGCACAGATACGCAGTATTTT. Looking up the rest from reference TRBV5-1 and TRBJ2-3 gives the full variable domain: KAGVTQTPRYLIKTRGQQVTLSCSPISGHRSVSWYQQTPGQGLQFLFEYFSETQRNKGNFPGRFSGRQFSNSRSEMNVSTLELGDSALYLCASSLVASGTDTQYFGPGTRLTVL.